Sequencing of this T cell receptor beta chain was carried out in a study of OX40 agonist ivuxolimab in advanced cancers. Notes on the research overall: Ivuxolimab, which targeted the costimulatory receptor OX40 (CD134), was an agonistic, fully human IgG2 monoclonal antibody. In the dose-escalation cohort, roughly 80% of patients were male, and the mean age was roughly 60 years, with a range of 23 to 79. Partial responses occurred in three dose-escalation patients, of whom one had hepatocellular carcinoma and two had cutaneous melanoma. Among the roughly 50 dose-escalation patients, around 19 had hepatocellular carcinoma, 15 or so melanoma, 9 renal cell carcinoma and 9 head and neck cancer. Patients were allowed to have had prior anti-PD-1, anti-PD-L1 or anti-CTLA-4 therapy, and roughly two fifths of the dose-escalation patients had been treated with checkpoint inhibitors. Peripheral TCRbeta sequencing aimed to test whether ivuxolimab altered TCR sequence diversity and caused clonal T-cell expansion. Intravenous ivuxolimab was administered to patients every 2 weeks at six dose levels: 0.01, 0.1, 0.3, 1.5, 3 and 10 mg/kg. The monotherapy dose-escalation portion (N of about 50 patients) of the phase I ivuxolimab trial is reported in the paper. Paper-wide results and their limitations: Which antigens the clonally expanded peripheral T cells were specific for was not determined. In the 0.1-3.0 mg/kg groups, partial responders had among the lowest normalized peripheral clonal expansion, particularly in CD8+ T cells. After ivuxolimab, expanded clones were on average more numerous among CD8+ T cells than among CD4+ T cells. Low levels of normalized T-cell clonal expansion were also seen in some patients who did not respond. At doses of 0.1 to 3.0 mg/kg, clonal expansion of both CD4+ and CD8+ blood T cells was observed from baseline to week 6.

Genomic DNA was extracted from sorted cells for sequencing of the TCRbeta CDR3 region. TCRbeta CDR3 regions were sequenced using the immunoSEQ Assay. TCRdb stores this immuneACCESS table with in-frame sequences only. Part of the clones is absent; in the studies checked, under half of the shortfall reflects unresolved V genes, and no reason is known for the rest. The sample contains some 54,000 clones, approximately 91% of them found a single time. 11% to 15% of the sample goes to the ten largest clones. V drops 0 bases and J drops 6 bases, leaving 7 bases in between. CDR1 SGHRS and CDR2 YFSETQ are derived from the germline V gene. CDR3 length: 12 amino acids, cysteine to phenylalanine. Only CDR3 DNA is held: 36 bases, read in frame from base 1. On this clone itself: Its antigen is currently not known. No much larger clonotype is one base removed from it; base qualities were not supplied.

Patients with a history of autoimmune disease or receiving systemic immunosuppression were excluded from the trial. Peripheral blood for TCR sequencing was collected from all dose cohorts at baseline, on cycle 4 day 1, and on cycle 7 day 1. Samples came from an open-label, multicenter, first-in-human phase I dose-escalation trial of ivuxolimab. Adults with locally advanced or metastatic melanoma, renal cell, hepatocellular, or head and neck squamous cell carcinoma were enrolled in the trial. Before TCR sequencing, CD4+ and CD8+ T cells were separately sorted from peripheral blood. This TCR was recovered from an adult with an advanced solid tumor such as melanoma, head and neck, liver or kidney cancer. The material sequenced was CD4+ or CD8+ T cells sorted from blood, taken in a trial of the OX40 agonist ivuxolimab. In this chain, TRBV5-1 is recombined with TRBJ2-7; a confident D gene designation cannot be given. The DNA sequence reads TGCGCCAGCAGCTTGGCCGATAGCGAGCAGTACTTC. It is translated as CASSLADSEQYF.